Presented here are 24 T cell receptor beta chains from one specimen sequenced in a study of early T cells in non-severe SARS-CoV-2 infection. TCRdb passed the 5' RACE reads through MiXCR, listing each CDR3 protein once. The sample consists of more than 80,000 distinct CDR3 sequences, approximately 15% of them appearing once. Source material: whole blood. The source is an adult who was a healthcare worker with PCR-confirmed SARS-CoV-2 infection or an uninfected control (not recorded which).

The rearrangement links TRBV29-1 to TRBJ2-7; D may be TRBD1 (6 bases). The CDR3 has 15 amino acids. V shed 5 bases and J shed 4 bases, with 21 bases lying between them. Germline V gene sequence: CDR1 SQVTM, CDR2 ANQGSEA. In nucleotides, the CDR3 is TGCAGCGTTCTGGGAAAGGGGGATGTGAAATACGAGCAGTACTTC. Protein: CSVLGKGDVKYEQYF.

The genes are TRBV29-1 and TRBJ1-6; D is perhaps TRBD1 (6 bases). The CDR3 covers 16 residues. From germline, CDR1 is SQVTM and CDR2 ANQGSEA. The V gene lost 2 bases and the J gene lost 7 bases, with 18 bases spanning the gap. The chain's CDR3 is CSVESRGETTNSPLHF. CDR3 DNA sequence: TGCAGCGTTGAAAGCAGGGGCGAAACCACCAATTCACCCCTCCACTTT.

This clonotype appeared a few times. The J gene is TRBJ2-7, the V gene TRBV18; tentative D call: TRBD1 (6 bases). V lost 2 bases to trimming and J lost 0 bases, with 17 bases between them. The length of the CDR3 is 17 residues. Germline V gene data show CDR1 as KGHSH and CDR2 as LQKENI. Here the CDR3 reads CASSPNTDRQFSYEQYF. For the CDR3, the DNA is TGTGCCAGCTCACCAAATACCGACAGGCAATTCTCCTACGAGCAGTACTTC.

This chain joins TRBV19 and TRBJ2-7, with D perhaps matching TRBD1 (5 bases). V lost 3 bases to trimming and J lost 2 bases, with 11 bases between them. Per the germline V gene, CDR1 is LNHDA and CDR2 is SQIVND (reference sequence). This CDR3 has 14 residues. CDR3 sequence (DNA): TGTGCCAGTAGTATCACAGGCCGAACCTACGAGCAGTACTTC. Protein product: CASSITGRTYEQYF. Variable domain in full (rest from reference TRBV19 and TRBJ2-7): DGGITQSPKYLFRKEGQNVTLSCEQNLNHDAMYWYRQDPGQGLRLIYYSQIVNDFQKGDIAEGYSVSREKKESFPLTVTSAQKNPTAFYLCASSITGRTYEQYFGPGTRLTVT.

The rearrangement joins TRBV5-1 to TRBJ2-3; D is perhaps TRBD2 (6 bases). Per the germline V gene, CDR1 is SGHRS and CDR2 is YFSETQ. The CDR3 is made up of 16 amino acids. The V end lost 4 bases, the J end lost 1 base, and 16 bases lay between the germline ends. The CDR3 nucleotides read TGCGCCAGCAGCCCCCCGGAGGGTTGGGGCACAGATACGCAGTATTTT. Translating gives CASSPPEGWGTDTQYF. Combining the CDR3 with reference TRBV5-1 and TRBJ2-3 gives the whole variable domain KAGVTQTPRYLIKTRGQQVTLSCSPISGHRSVSWYQQTPGQGLQFLFEYFSETQRNKGNFPGRFSGRQFSNSRSEMNVSTLELGDSALYLCASSPPEGWGTDTQYFGPGTRLTVL.

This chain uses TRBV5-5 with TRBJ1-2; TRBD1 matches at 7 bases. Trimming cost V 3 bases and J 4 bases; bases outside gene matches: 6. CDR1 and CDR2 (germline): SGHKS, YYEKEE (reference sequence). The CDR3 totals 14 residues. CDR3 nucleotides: TGTGCCAGCAGCTCGCGGACAGGATCCTATGGCTACACCTTC. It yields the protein CASSSRTGSYGYTF.

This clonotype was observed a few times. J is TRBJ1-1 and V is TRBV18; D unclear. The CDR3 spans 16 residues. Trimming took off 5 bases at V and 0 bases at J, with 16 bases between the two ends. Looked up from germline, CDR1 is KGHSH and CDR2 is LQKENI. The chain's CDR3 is CASSSTIGFMNTEAFF. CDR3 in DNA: TGTGCCAGCTCATCAACGATCGGTTTTATGAACACTGAAGCTTTCTTT.

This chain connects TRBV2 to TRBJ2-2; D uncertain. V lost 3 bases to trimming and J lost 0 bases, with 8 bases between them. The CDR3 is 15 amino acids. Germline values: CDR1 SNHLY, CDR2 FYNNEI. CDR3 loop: CASSDYSANTGELFF. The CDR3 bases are TGTGCCAGCAGTGACTACTCCGCGAACACCGGGGAGCTGTTTTTT.

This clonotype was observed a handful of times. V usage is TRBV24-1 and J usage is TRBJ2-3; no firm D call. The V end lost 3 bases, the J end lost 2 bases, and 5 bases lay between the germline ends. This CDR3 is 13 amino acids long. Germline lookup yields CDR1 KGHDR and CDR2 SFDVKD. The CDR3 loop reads CATSDPATDTQYF. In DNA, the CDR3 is TGTGCCACCAGTGATCCCGCCACAGATACGCAGTATTTT.

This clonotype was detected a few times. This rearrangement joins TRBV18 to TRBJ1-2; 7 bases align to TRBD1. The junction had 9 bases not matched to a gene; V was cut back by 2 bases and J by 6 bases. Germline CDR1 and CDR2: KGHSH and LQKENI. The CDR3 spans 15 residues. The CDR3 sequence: CASSPRQGPPNGYTF. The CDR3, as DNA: TGTGCCAGCTCACCAAGACAGGGCCCTCCAAATGGCTACACCTTC.

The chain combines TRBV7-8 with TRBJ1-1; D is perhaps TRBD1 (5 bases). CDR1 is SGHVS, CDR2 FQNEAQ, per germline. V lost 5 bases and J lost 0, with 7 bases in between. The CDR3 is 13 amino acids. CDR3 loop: CASSETVNTEAFF. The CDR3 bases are TGTGCCAGCAGCGAGACAGTGAACACTGAAGCTTTCTTT.

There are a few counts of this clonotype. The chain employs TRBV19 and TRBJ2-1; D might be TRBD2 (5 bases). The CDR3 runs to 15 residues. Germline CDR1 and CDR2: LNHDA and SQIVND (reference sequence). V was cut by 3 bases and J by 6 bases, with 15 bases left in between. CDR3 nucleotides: TGTGCCAGTAGTATGAGTTCGGGAACCTTCAATGAGCAGTTCTTC. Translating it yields CASSMSSGTFNEQFF.

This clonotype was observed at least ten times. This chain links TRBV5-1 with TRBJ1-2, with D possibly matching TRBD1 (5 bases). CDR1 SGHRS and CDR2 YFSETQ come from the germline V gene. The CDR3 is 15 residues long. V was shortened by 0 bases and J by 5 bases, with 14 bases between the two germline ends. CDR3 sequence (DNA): TGCGCCAGCAGCTTGGCGGGCAGGGAGGTGTATGGCTACACCTTC. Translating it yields CASSLAGREVYGYTF.

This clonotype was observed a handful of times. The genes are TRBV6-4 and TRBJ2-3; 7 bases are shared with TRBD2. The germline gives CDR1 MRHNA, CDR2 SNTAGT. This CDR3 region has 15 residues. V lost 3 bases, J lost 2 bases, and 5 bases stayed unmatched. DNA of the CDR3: TGTGCCAGCAGTGAAAATCTAGCGGTCACAGATACGCAGTATTTT. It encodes CASSENLAVTDTQYF.

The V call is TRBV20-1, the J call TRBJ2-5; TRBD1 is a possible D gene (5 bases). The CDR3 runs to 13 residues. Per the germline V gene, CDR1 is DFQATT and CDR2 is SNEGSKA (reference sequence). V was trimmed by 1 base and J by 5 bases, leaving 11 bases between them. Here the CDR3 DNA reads TGCAGTGCTAGAGGACAGAAGGGGGAGACCCAGTACTTC. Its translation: CSARGQKGETQYF.

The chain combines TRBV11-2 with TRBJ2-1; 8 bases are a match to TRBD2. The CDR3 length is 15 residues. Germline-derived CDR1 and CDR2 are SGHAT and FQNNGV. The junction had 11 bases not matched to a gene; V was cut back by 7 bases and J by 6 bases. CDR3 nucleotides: TGTGCCAGCACCCATAGCGGGAATCTCGGCAATGAGCAGTTCTTC. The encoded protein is CASTHSGNLGNEQFF.

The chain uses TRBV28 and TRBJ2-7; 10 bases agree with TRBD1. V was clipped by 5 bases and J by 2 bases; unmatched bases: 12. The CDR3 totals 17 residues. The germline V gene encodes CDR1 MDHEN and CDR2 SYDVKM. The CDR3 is CASSGIGWGQGPYEQYF. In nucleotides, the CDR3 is TGTGCCAGCAGTGGTATAGGTTGGGGACAGGGGCCCTACGAGCAGTACTTC. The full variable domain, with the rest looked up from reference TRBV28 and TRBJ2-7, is DVKVTQSSRYLVKRTGEKVFLECVQDMDHENMFWYRQDPGLGLRLIYFSYDVKMKEKGDIPEGYSVSREKKERFSLILESASTNQTSMYLCASSGIGWGQGPYEQYFGPGTRLTVT.

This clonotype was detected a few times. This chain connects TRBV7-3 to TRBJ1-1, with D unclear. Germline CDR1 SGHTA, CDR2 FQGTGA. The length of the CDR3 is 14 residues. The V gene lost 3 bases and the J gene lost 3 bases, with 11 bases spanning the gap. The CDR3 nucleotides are TGTGCCAGCAGCTTGTCAGGTTATGACACTGAAGCTTTCTTT. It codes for CASSLSGYDTEAFF.

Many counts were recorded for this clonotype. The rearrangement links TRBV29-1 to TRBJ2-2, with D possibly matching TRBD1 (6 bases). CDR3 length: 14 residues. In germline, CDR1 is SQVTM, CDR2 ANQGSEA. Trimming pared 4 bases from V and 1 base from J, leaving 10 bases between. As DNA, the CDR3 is TGCAGCGTTGCCCCCAGGGGGAACACCGGGGAGCTGTTTTTT. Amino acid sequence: CSVAPRGNTGELFF.

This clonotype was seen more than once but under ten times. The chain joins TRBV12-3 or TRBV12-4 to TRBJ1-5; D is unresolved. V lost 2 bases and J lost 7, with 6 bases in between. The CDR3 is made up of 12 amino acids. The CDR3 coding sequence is TGTGCCAGCAGTTTATCGCGGCAGCCCCAGCATTTT. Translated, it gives CASSLSRQPQHF.

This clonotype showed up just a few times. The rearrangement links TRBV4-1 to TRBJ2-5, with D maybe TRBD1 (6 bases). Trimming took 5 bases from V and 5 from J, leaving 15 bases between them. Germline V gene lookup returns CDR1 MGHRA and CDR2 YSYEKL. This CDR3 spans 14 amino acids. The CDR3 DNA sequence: TGCGCCAGCAGCTGGGCACAGGGTGAGGAGACCCAGTACTTC. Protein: CASSWAQGEETQYF.

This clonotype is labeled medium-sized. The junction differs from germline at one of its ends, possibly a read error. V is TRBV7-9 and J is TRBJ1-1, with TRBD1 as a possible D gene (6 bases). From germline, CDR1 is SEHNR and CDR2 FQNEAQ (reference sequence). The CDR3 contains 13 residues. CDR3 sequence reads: CASSPQGNTEAFF. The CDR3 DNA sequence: TGCGCCAGCAGCCCACAGGGGAACACTGAAGCTTTCTTT. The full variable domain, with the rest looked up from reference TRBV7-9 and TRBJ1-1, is DTGVSQNPRHKITKRGQNVTFRCDPISEHNRLYWYRQTLGQGPEFLTYFQNEAQLEKSRLLSDRFSAERPKGSFSTLEIQRTEQGDSAMYLCASSPQGNTEAFFGQGTRLTVV.

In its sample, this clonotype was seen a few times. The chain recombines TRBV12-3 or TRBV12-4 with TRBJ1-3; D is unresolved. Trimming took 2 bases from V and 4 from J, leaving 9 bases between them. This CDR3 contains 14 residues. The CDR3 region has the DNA TGTGCCAGCAGTTTATCCACAGCGGGAAACACCATATATTTT. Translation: CASSLSTAGNTIYF.

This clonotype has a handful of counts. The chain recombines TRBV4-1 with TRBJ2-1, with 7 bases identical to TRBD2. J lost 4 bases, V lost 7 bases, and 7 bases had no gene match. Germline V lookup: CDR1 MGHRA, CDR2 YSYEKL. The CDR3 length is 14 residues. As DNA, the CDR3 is TGCGCCAGCAAGGCTAGCGGAATATACAATGAGCAGTTCTTC. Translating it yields CASKASGIYNEQFF.